These 30 T cell receptor beta chains were sequenced from one sample in a study of control samples from healthy donors and cancer patients. TCRdb's copy holds only in-frame clones and misses some; the assay was immunoSEQ multiplex PCR. The table includes about 53,000 clones, roughly 87% detected once. The sequenced material came from PBMCs. All receptors derive from a man in his 60s with head and neck cancer.

This chain connects TRBV5-5 to TRBJ2-5, with 15 bases fitting TRBD2. With V trimmed by 4 bases and J by 13 bases, 8 bases remained unmatched. Germline values: CDR1 SGHKS, CDR2 YYEKEE (reference sequence). CDR3 length: 14 residues. Written as DNA, the CDR3 is TGTGCCAGCAGCATTTGGACTAGCGGGAGGGCCATGTACTTC. Protein product: CASSIWTSGRAMYF.

The genes are TRBV6-5 and TRBJ1-1, with a possible D match to TRBD1 (6 bases). Germline V gives CDR1 MNHEY, CDR2 SVGAGI. The V and J ends lost 6 bases and 5 bases respectively, with 16 bases between them. The CDR3 is 14 residues long. The CDR3 reads CASRTGQFLTEAFF. The CDR3 nucleotides read TGTGCCAGCAGAACCGGACAGTTCTTGACTGAAGCTTTCTTT.

The V gene is TRBV6-2 or TRBV6-3, the J gene TRBJ2-3; TRBD2 matches at 11 bases. V lost 4 bases to trimming and J lost 1 base; unmatched junction nucleotides: 7. The CDR3 totals 17 residues. Germline loops: CDR1 MNHEY, CDR2 SVGEGT. The CDR3 reads CASSFLASGGRTDTQYF. In DNA form, the CDR3 reads TGTGCCAGCAGTTTCTTGGCTAGCGGGGGGCGCACAGATACGCAGTATTTT.

V gene TRBV7-9 combines with J gene TRBJ1-2; 7 nucleotides line up with TRBD1. The germline gives CDR1 SEHNR, CDR2 FQNEAQ (reference sequence). The junction had 2 bases not matched to a gene; V was cut back by 4 bases and J by 3 bases. The CDR3 totals 13 residues. The CDR3 protein is CASSSGQYYGYTF. The CDR3 DNA sequence: TGTGCCAGCAGCTCGGGACAGTACTATGGCTACACCTTC.

This chain joins TRBV29-1 and TRBJ2-6; perhaps TRBD2 as D (5 bases). The CDR3 is 14 amino acids. CDR1 and CDR2 from the germline V gene are SQVTM and ANQGSEA. The V and J ends lost 4 bases and 2 bases respectively, with 9 bases between them. The CDR3 loop is CSVVAGTGANVLTF. In nucleotides, the CDR3 is TGCAGCGTTGTGGCCGGGACTGGGGCCAACGTCCTGACTTTC.

The rearrangement joins TRBV28 to TRBJ2-4; D is uncertain. Per germline, CDR1 MDHEN and CDR2 SYDVKM. V lost 10 bases to trimming and J lost 4 bases, with 11 bases between them. The CDR3 runs to 12 residues. Here the CDR3 reads CATSAPKNIQYF. The CDR3 DNA reads TGTGCCACCTCCGCCCCGAAAAACATTCAGTACTTC.

This sequence joins TRBV29-1 and TRBJ2-5; 8 bases line up with TRBD1. This CDR3 region has 12 residues. Germline V CDR1 and CDR2: SQVTM, ANQGSEA. After removal of 6 bases from V and 4 bases from J, the junction contained 4 bases not matched to a gene. In nucleotides, the CDR3 is TGCAGCGTAACCGGGACAGGAGAGACCCAGTACTTC. This translates into CSVTGTGETQYF. The full variable domain, completed using reference TRBV29-1 and TRBJ2-5, is SAVISQKPSRDICQRGTSLTIQCQVDSQVTMMFWYRQQPGQSLTLIATANQGSEATYESGFVIDKFPISRPNLTFSTLTVSNMSPEDSSIYLCSVTGTGETQYFGPGTRLLVL.

V is TRBV18 and J is TRBJ2-7; D not resolved. The V gene's germline CDR1 is KGHSH and CDR2 LQKENI. V was trimmed by 4 bases and J by 0 bases, leaving 10 bases between them. This CDR3 is 14 amino acids long. The CDR3 DNA follows: TGTGCCAGCTCACGTTCCGCTGACTCCTACGAGCAGTACTTC. Protein: CASSRSADSYEQYF.

V gene TRBV7-9 combines with J gene TRBJ2-7, with 8 bases lining up with TRBD1. The CDR3 covers 16 residues. Unmatched junction bases numbered 13, after V lost 5 bases and J lost 4 bases. Germline V gene data show CDR1 as SEHNR and CDR2 as FQNEAQ (reference sequence). This CDR3 reads CASSPMRAGGRYEQYF. The CDR3 DNA reads as TGTGCCAGCAGCCCGATGAGGGCAGGGGGCAGATACGAGCAGTACTTC.

The chain employs TRBV3-1 (or the pseudogene TRBV3-2) and TRBJ2-1; 8 nucleotides align to TRBD2. This CDR3 has 13 amino acids. Germline CDR1 is LGHDT and CDR2 is YNNKEL (reference sequence). J was trimmed by 12 bases and V by 1 base; bases with no gene match: 5. The CDR3 DNA reads TGTGCCAGCAGCCAAGTTAGCGGGAATTCGCAGTTCTTC. Its translation: CASSQVSGNSQFF.

The chain uses TRBV27 and TRBJ2-1, with a possible D match to TRBD2 (6 bases). This CDR3 region has 13 residues. The V end lost 3 bases, the J end lost 9 bases, and 12 bases lay between the germline ends. CDR1 MNHEY and CDR2 SMNVEV come from the germline V gene (reference sequence). In DNA form, the CDR3 reads TGTGCCAGCAGTTTGAATAGCGGCGGTGAGCAGTTCTTC. Translated: CASSLNSGGEQFF.

The chain uses TRBV28 and TRBJ1-6; D call uncertain. Germline V CDR1 and CDR2: MDHEN, SYDVKM. V dropped 4 bases and J dropped 1 base, with 8 bases sitting between them. CDR3 length: 15 residues. Here the CDR3 reads CASSSAISYNSPLHF. The CDR3 nucleotides read TGTGCCAGCAGTTCGGCCATATCCTATAATTCACCCCTCCACTTT.

This chain joins TRBV29-1 and TRBJ1-2, with D possibly matching TRBD1 (5 bases). Germline CDR1 SQVTM, CDR2 ANQGSEA. The CDR3 length is 12 residues. V was clipped by 2 bases and J by 8 bases, with 12 bases between them. CDR3 in DNA: TGCAGCGTTGAATCAGGGACGGGCGGCTACACCTTC. Translated: CSVESGTGGYTF. The entire variable domain, with the rest obtained from reference TRBV29-1 and TRBJ1-2, is as follows: SAVISQKPSRDICQRGTSLTIQCQVDSQVTMMFWYRQQPGQSLTLIATANQGSEATYESGFVIDKFPISRPNLTFSTLTVSNMSPEDSSIYLCSVESGTGGYTFGSGTRLTVV.

J is TRBJ1-5 and V is TRBV6-2 or TRBV6-3; D is unclear. Germline CDR1 MNHEY, CDR2 SVGEGT. The CDR3 spans 12 residues. The germline V and J ends were trimmed by 0 bases and 6 bases, with 3 bases remaining between them. The chain's CDR3 is CASSYSIQPQHF. CDR3 bases: TGTGCCAGCAGTTACTCGATTCAGCCCCAGCATTTT.

This sequence joins TRBV7-2 and TRBJ2-3; 9 bases are a match to TRBD2. There are 17 residues in the CDR3. Germline CDR1 is SGHTA and CDR2 is FQGNSA. Losses at the gene ends were 1 base for V and 8 bases for J; bases not matched to a gene: 13. In DNA form, the CDR3 reads TGTGCCAGCAGCTTAGTTAGTTCGCTAGCGGGGCTTGTTACGCAGTATTTT. It yields the protein CASSLVSSLAGLVTQYF.

In its sample, this clone was seen a few times. The chain has TRBV30 and TRBJ2-7; D possibly corresponds to TRBD2 (6 bases). Germline CDR1 reads GTSNPN; CDR2 reads SVGIG (reference sequence). The V and J ends lost 3 bases and 4 bases respectively, with 16 bases between them. CDR3 length: 14 amino acids. Here the CDR3 DNA reads TGTGCCTGGAGAAAACCCGGGACTCTATACGAGCAGTACTTC. Amino acid sequence: CAWRKPGTLYEQYF.

The table lists this clone with a few counts. The chain couples TRBV11-2 to TRBJ2-3; 12 positions match TRBD2. The germline gives CDR1 SGHAT, CDR2 FQNNGV. The CDR3 has 15 residues. Losses at the gene ends were 6 bases for V and 5 bases for J; bases not matched to a gene: 6. CDR3 region: CASSTSGRTEDTQYF. The CDR3 coding sequence is TGTGCCAGCAGTACTAGCGGGAGGACCGAAGATACGCAGTATTTT.

The V and J genes are TRBV5-6 and TRBJ2-2; 12 bases are shared with TRBD2. Germline lookup yields CDR1 SGHDT and CDR2 YYEEEE. V was pared by 2 bases and J by 6 bases, with 2 bases of the junction left unmatched. This CDR3 contains 15 residues. The CDR3 DNA is TGTGCCAGCAGCTTCTCTAGCGGGAGGGCCGGGGAGCTGTTTTTT. Amino acid sequence: CASSFSSGRAGELFF.

This clone was seen only once. The chain joins TRBV28 to TRBJ1-5; D may be TRBD1 (5 bases). The V gene lost 4 bases and the J gene lost 7 bases, with 23 bases spanning the gap. Germline V lookup: CDR1 MDHEN, CDR2 SYDVKM. The CDR3 extends over 17 amino acids. CDR3 protein: CASSSPREIVPWQPQHF. The DNA of the CDR3 is TGTGCCAGCAGTTCACCCAGGGAGATAGTACCGTGGCAGCCCCAGCATTTT.

The V and J genes are TRBV2 and TRBJ1-1; 10 bases line up with TRBD1. The CDR3 is 14 residues long. The germline CDR1 and CDR2 sequences are SNHLY and FYNNEI. V shed 8 bases, J shed 6 bases, and the junction held 9 bases outside the gene matches. The CDR3 coding sequence is TGTGCCAGCTTTCCGGGACAGGGGACCCCTGAAGCTTTCTTT. Its protein is CASFPGQGTPEAFF.

The chain uses TRBV18 and TRBJ1-5, with D hard to call. The germline V and J ends were trimmed by 3 bases and 7 bases, with 7 bases remaining between them. The CDR3 is 12 amino acids. Germline CDR1 is KGHSH and CDR2 is LQKENI. Here the CDR3 reads CASSPSNQPQHF. CDR3 nucleotide sequence: TGTGCCAGCTCACCGAGTAACCAGCCCCAGCATTTT.

This chain uses TRBV5-1 with TRBJ2-6; a possible D gene is TRBD2 (6 bases). CDR3 size: 15 residues. The germline CDR1 and CDR2 sequences are SGHRS and YFSETQ. The germline V and J ends were trimmed by 0 bases and 2 bases, with 6 bases remaining between them. The CDR3 region has the DNA TGCGCCAGCAGCTTGGGGGGGGCTGGGGCCAACGTCCTGACTTTC. As protein: CASSLGGAGANVLTF.

The gene calls are TRBV19 and TRBJ1-1, with D perhaps matching TRBD1 (6 bases). Germline values: CDR1 LNHDA, CDR2 SQIVND (reference sequence). CDR3 size: 14 residues. V dropped 5 bases and J dropped 2 bases, with 12 bases sitting between them. The chain's CDR3 is CASSPDRHNTEAFF. CDR3 nucleotide sequence: TGTGCCAGTAGTCCCGACAGGCACAACACTGAAGCTTTCTTT.

V usage is TRBV19 and J usage is TRBJ2-7, with D possibly TRBD2 on 6 matching bases. This CDR3 contains 16 residues. Germline CDR1 is LNHDA and CDR2 is SQIVND (reference sequence). Deletions cut 4 bases from V and 2 bases from J, with 18 bases between. In DNA form, the CDR3 reads TGTGCCAGTAGTAGATTTGCTCTGGAGGGGACCTACGAGCAGTACTTC. Protein sequence: CASSRFALEGTYEQYF.

This chain uses TRBV15 with TRBJ1-1; D gene ambiguous. In germline, CDR1 is LNHNV, CDR2 YYDKDF (reference sequence). V dropped 1 base and J dropped 5 bases, with 20 bases sitting between them. This CDR3 has 17 residues. The CDR3 protein is CATSRANFTRRTTEAFF. As DNA, the CDR3 is TGTGCCACCAGCAGAGCAAACTTTACCCGCAGAACGACTGAAGCTTTCTTT.

The chain couples TRBV7-2 to TRBJ2-5, with TRBD1 as a possible D gene (5 bases). Germline CDR1 and CDR2: SGHTA and FQGNSA. Trimming removed 0 bases from V and 5 bases from J, with 16 bases in between. The CDR3 has 16 amino acids. DNA for the CDR3: TGTGCCAGCAGCTTAGCGTCGTTGACAGTCGGGGAGACCCAGTACTTC. Its translation: CASSLASLTVGETQYF.

The V gene is TRBV5-5, the J gene TRBJ2-7; D possibly matches TRBD1 or TRBD2 (6 bases each). Looked up from germline, CDR1 is SGHKS and CDR2 is YYEKEE (reference sequence). V gave up 4 bases and J gave up 0 bases, with 14 bases separating them. This CDR3 is 15 amino acids long. CDR3 sequence reads: CASSVAPGASYEQYF. The CDR3 DNA sequence: TGTGCCAGCAGCGTGGCGCCGGGGGCCTCCTACGAGCAGTACTTC.

This chain joins TRBV27 and TRBJ2-2; D is possibly TRBD1 (7 bases). Per germline, CDR1 MNHEY and CDR2 SMNVEV (reference sequence). V was pared by 6 bases and J by 4 bases, with 18 bases between. The CDR3 extends over 16 amino acids. The CDR3 coding sequence is TGTGCCAGCAGCTTCGGGGGACAGATCATCACCGGGGAGCTGTTTTTT. Residues: CASSFGGQIITGELFF.

The chain combines TRBV7-9 with TRBJ2-5; 9 nucleotides agree with TRBD2. CDR1 is SEHNR, CDR2 FQNEAQ, per germline (reference sequence). This CDR3 contains 14 residues. V gave up 6 bases and J gave up 4 bases; unmatched junction bases: 6. CDR3 in amino acids: CASRVAGVAETQYF. CDR3 coding DNA: TGTGCCAGCAGGGTAGCGGGAGTGGCAGAGACCCAGTACTTC.

This sequence joins TRBV6-5 and TRBJ2-1; TRBD2 might be the D (5 bases). Trimming pared 6 bases from V and 8 bases from J, leaving 17 bases between. Germline CDR1 and CDR2: MNHEY and SVGAGI. The CDR3 runs to 14 residues. The CDR3 reads CASSPGFAADEQFF. The DNA for the CDR3 is TGTGCCAGCAGCCCGGGATTCGCGGCGGATGAGCAGTTCTTC.